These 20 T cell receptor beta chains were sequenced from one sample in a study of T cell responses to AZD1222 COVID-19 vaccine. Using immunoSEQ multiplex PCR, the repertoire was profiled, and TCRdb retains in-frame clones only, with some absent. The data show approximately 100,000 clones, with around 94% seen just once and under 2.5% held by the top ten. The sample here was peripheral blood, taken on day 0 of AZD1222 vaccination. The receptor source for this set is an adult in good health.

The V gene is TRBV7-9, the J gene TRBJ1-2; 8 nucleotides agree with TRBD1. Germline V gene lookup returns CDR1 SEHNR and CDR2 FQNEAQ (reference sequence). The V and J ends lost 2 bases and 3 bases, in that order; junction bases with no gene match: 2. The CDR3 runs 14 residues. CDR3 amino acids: CASSLTGGDYGYTF. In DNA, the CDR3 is TGTGCCAGCAGCTTAACAGGGGGAGACTATGGCTACACCTTC. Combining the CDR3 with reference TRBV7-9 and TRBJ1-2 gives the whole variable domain DTGVSQNPRHKITKRGQNVTFRCDPISEHNRLYWYRQTLGQGPEFLTYFQNEAQLEKSRLLSDRFSAERPKGSFSTLEIQRTEQGDSAMYLCASSLTGGDYGYTFGSGTRLTVV.

The CDR3: CASRRTSGDYNEQFF. The CDR3 bases are TGTGCCAGCAGACGTACTAGCGGAGATTACAATGAGCAGTTCTTC. V is TRBV27 and J is TRBJ2-1, with 8 bases lining up with TRBD2. CDR3 size: 15 residues. V lost 6 bases, J lost 4 bases, and 8 bases stayed unmatched. The germline gives CDR1 MNHEY, CDR2 SMNVEV (reference sequence).

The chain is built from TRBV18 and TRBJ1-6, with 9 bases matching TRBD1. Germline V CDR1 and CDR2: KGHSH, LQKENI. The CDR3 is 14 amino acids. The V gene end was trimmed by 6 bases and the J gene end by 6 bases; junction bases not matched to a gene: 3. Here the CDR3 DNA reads TGTGCCAGCTCCCGACAGGGGGTTAATTCACCCCTCCACTTT. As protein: CASSRQGVNSPLHF.

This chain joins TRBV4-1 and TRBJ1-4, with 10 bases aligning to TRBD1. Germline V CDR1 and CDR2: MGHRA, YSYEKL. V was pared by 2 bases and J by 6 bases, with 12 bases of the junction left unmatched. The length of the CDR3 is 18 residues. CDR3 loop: CASSQSALFGTGDEKLFF. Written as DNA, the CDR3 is TGCGCCAGCAGCCAATCTGCGCTGTTCGGGACAGGGGATGAAAAACTGTTTTTT.

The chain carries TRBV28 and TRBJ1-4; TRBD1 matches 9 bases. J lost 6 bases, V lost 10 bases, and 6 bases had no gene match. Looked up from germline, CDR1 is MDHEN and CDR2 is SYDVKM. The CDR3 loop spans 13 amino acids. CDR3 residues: CAIMDRGHEKLFF. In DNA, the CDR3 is TGTGCCATTATGGACAGGGGACATGAAAAACTGTTTTTT.

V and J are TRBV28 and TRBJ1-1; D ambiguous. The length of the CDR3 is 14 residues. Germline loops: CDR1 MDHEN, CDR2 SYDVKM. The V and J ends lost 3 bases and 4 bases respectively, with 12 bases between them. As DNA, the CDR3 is TGTGCCAGCAGTTTCGGTAGCAAGGGCACTGAAGCTTTCTTT. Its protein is CASSFGSKGTEAFF.

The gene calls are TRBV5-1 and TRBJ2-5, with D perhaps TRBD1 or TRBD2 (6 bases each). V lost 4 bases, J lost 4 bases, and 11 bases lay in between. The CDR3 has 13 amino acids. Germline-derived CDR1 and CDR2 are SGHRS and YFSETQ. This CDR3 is CASSNPGAETQYF. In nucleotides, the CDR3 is TGCGCCAGCAGCAACCCGGGGGCAGAGACCCAGTACTTC.

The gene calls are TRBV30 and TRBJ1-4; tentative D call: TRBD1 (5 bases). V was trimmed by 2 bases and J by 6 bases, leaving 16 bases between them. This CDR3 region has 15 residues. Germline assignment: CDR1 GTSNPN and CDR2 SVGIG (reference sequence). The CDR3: CAWSPRDGRYEKLFF. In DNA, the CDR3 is TGTGCCTGGAGTCCACGGGACGGCCGCTATGAAAAACTGTTTTTT.

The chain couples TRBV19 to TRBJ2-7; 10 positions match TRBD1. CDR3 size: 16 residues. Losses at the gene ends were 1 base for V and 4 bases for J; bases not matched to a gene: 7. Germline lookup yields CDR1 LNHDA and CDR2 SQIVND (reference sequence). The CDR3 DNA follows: TGTGCCAGTAGTATAGCCTCCGGGACAGGGGCTTACGAGCAGTACTTC. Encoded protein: CASSIASGTGAYEQYF.

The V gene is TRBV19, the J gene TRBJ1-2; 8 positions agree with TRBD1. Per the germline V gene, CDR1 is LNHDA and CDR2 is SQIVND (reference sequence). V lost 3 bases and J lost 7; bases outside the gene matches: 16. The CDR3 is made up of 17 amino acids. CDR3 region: CASSIIFGAGGKRGYTF. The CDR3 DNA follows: TGTGCCAGTAGTATTATTTTCGGGGCAGGGGGCAAGCGTGGCTACACCTTC.

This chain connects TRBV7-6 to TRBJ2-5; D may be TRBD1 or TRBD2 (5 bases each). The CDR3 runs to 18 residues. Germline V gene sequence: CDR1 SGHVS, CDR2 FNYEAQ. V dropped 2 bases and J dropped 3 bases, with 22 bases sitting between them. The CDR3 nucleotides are TGTGCCAGCAGCTTAAGTGAGTCGAGGGGCGCGGAAAAAGAGACCCAGTACTTC. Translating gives CASSLSESRGAEKETQYF.

The CDR3 sequence: CASSLVQGTKYEQYF. CDR3 nucleotides: TGTGCCAGCAGCTTAGTCCAGGGGACAAAATACGAGCAGTACTTC. The chain has TRBV13 and TRBJ2-7; maybe TRBD1 (6 bases). With 1 base removed from V and 4 bases from J, the gap between germline ends came to 14 bases. This CDR3 comprises 15 residues. Per germline, CDR1 PRHDT and CDR2 FYEKMQ (reference sequence).

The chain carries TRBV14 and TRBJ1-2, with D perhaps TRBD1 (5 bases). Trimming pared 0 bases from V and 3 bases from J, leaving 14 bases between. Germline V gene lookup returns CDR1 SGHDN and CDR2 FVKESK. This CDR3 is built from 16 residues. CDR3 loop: CASSQEIGGSDYGYTF. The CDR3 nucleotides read TGTGCCAGCAGCCAAGAGATCGGGGGTTCGGACTATGGCTACACCTTC.

CDR3 bases: TGTGCCAGCAGTGAAGCTCCAGAGGGGGTTAACTATGGCTACACCTTC. It yields the protein CASSEAPEGVNYGYTF. V is TRBV6-1 and J is TRBJ1-2; possible D gene TRBD1, 6 bases. The CDR3 has 16 residues. Germline values: CDR1 MNHNS, CDR2 SASEGT. V lost 0 bases and J lost 1, with 12 bases in between.

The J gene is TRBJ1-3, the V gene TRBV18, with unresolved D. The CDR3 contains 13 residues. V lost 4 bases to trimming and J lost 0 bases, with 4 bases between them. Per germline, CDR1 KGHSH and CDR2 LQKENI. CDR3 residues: CASSLDSGNTIYF. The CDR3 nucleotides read TGTGCCAGCTCACTCGACTCTGGAAACACCATATATTTT.

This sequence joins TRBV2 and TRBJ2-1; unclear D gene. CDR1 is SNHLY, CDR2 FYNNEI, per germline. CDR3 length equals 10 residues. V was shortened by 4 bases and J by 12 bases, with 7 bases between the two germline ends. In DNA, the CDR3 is TGTGCCAGCAGTGTTTCGGGGCAGTTCTTC. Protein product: CASSVSGQFF.

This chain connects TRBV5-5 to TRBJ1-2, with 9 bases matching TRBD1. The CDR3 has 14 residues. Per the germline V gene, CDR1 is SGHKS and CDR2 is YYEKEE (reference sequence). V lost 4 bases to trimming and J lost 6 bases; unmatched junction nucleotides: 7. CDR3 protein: CASSPGQGKHGYTF. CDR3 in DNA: TGTGCCAGCAGCCCCGGACAGGGGAAGCATGGCTACACCTTC. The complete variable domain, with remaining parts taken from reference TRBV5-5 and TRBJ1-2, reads DAGVTQSPTHLIKTRGQQVTLRCSPISGHKSVSWYQQVLGQGPQFIFQYYEKEERGRGNFPDRFSARQFPNYSSELNVNALLLGDSALYLCASSPGQGKHGYTFGSGTRLTVV.

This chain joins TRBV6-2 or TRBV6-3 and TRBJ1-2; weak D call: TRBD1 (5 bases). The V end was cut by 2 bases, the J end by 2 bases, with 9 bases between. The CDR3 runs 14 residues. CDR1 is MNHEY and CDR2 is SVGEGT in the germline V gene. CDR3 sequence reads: CASSYPGQNYGYTF. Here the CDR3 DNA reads TGTGCCAGCAGTTACCCAGGGCAAAACTATGGCTACACCTTC.

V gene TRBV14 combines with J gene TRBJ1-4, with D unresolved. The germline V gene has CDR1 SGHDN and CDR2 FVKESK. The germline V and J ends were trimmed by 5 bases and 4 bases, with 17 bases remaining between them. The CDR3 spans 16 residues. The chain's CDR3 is CASSARVGRLNEKLFF. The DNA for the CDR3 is TGTGCCAGCAGCGCGCGGGTTGGCAGACTTAATGAAAAACTGTTTTTT. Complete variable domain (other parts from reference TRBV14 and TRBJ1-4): EAGVTQFPSHSVIEKGQTVTLRCDPISGHDNLYWYRRVMGKEIKFLLHFVKESKQDESGMPNNRFLAERTGGTYSTLKVQPAELEDSGVYFCASSARVGRLNEKLFFGSGTQLSVL.

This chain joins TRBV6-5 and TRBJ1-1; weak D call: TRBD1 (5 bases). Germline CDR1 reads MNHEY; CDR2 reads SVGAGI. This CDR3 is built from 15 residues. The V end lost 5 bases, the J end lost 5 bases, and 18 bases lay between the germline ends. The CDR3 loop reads CASSRNRGAATEAFF. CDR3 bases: TGTGCCAGCAGTCGAAATCGGGGCGCGGCAACTGAAGCTTTCTTT.